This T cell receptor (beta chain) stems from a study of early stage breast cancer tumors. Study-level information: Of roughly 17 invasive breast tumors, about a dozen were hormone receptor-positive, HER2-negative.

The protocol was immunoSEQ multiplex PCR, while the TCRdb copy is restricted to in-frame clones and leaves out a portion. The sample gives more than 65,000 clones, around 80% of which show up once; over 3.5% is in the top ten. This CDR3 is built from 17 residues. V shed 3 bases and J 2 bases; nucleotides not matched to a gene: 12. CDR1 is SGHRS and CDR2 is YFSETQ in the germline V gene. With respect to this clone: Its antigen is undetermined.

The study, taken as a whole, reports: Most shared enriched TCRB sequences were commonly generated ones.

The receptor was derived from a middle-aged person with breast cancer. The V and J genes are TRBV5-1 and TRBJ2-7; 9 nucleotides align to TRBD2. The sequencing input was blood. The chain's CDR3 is CASSYLPTSGITYEQYF. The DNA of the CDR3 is TGCGCCAGCAGCTACCTCCCGACTAGCGGAATAACCTACGAGCAGTACTTC.